This T cell receptor (beta chain) was found in a study of blood T cell repertoires in COVID-19. CDR3 length: 12 residues. Germline assignment: CDR1 GTSNPN and CDR2 SVGIG (reference sequence). V was clipped by 8 bases and J by 3 bases, with 11 bases between them. Assay used: immunoSEQ multiplex PCR; TCRdb lists only in-frame clones, some missing. The data show 190,000 or so clones, around 94% seen once. The sample was peripheral blood. This rearrangement joins TRBV30 to TRBJ1-3; the D gene is possibly TRBD1 (6 bases). The sequence came from a man aged 25-45 years with COVID-19, enrolled during active disease. CDR3 nucleotide sequence: TGTGCCCGGGGGGGCGATGGAAACACCATATATTTT. Amino acids: CARGGDGNTIYF.